The T cell receptor beta chain under discussion was sequenced for a study of T cells in Graves' hyperthyroidism and ophthalmopathy. Hyperthyroidism, newly diagnosed and lasting under 2 months, affected patients aged 18 to 65. Thyroid ultrasound, orbital computed tomography, clinical symptoms, and serum thyroxine and TRAb underpinned diagnoses. Researchers took RNA transcripts and amplified the TCR beta CDR3 regions from them. RT-PCR in the first round (using the HTBI primer set) targeted the TCR CDR3. TCRdb independently ran MiXCR on the multiplex PCR reads; one entry per CDR3 protein. The sample lists 530,000 or so distinct CDR3 sequences; 46% were seen once. In this sample, this clonotype turned up many times. Germline lookup yields CDR1 DFQATT and CDR2 SNEGSKA (reference sequence). Trimming stripped 2 bases from V and 5 bases from J, with 12 bases between. The CDR3 sequence is 14 residues long.

The chain employs TRBV20-1 and TRBJ1-4, with D unclear. What was sequenced was peripheral blood or thyroid tissue (not recorded which). This TCR was recovered from a young woman with Graves' hyperthyroidism. CDR3 sequence (DNA): TGCAGTGCTAGATTCCAGGCCGTCAATGAAAAACTGTTTTTT. This encodes CSARFQAVNEKLFF.